This T cell receptor (beta chain) was found in a study of T cell responses to AZD1222 COVID-19 vaccine. Study results and caveats: Within unmutated variant regions lay the reported targets of nearly half of spike-specific TCRs. Vaccine-related CD4 TCRs covered spike, predominating at 160-218 and 743-854.

A remark on this clone: Its antigen is unidentified. Mismatch with germline at one junction end may stem from a read error.

The data were produced by immunoSEQ multiplex PCR, yet TCRdb's version contains in-frame clones alone and is incomplete. The sample has just under 75,000 clones, around three quarters seen once; the top ten hold around 48%. Germline-derived CDR1 and CDR2 are MNHEY and SVGAGI. The CDR3 length is 15 residues. The material was peripheral blood, obtained 28 days after the second AZD1222 dose. This rearrangement joins TRBV6-5 to TRBJ2-7; the D gene is possibly TRBD1 (5 bases). The source of this sequence is an adult who received the AZD1222 COVID-19 vaccine. The DNA for the CDR3 is TGTGCCGGCAGCTACTCCCCTCAGGGCCGCCACGAGCAGTACTTC. Protein: CAGSYSPQGRHEQYF.